What follows describes a single T cell receptor (beta chain). The antigen is undetermined. The cDNA for TCR beta came from 5'RACE template switching with UMIs. Each CDR3 protein gets one entry in TCRdb, which reprocessed the 5' RACE reads and gives no DNA. This sample's clone table lists a few hundred thousand distinct CDR3 sequences. This sample stems from a study of T cells expressing NK-cell markers. Study-wide context: Seven of the eight sequenced donors were HCMV-seropositive; one was seronegative.

General observations from the study: In five to seven donors, dominant CD3+CD56+NKG2C+ clonotypes ranked among the top 10 CD8+ clonotypes.

The CDR3 is 15 residues long. Per the germline V gene, CDR1 is SGDLS and CDR2 is YYNGEE. The sequenced material came from blood T cells: a sorted CD56 or NKG2C T cell subset, CD4+ or CD8+ T cells, or bulk PBMC T cells (not recorded which). The chain uses TRBV9 and TRBJ1-5. This TCR was recovered from a man aged 18-69 years in good health. The CDR3 loop reads CASSAGSGPNQPQHF.